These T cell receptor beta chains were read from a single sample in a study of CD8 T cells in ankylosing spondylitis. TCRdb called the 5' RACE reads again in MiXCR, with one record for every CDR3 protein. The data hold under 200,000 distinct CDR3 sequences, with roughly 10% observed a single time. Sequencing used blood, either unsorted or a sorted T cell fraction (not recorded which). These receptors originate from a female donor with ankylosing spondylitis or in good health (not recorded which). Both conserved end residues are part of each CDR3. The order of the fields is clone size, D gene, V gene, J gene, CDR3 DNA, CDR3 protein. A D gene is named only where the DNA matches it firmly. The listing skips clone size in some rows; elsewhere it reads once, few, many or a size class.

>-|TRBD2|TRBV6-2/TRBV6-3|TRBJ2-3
TGTGCCAGCAGGCTAGCGGTTAGCACAGATACGCAGTATTTT
CASRLAVSTDTQYF
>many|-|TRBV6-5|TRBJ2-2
TGTGCCAGCAGTTCTACAGGGTTATACGGGGAGCTGTTTTTT
CASSSTGLYGELFF
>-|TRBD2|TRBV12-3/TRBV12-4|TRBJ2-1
TGTGCCAGCAATGGGGAACTAGCGGGAGTGGGATACAATGAGCAGTTCTTC
CASNGELAGVGYNEQFF
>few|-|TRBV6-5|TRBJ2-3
TGTGCCAGCCATGCGGCCACAGATACGCAGTATTTT
CASHAATDTQYF
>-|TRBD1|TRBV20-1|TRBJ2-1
TGCAGTGCTAGAGATCCGGACAGGGCGAGTCCTGCCTACAATGAGCAGTTCTTC
CSARDPDRASPAYNEQFF
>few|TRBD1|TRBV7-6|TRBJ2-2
TGTGCCAGCAGCCCGGACAGGGCCGGGGAGCTGTTTTTT
CASSPDRAGELFF
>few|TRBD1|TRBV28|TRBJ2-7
TGTGCTAGCAGTTTCTTGGGGCAGGGGGCCTACGAGCAGTACTTC
CASSFLGQGAYEQYF
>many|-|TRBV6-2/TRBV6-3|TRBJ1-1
TGTGCCAGCAGTTACTCTGGGGGATTGGAAGAAGCTTTCTTT
CASSYSGGLEEAFF
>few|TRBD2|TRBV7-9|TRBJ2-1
TGTGCCAGCAGCTATATGACTAGCGGGAGGAGGTATGAGCAGTTCTTC
CASSYMTSGRRYEQFF
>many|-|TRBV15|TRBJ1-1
TGTGCCACCAGCAGAGATCTGGTCGGGGTTGAAGCTTTCTTT
CATSRDLVGVEAFF
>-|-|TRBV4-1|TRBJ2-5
TGCGCCAGCAGCCAAGTAATGGGGGACCAAGAGACCCAGTACTTC
CASSQVMGDQETQYF
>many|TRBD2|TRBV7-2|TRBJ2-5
TGTGCCAGCAGCTTAGGGCGACAGTCAGGACTAGGATGGGAGACCCAGTACTTC
CASSLGRQSGLGWETQYF
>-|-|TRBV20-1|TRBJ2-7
TGCAGTGCTAGAATCCAGGGCTCGAGCTCCTACGAGCAGTACTTC
CSARIQGSSSYEQYF
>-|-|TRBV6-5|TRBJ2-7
TGTGCCAGCAGTTACTCCCTTTGGGAGGCGGAAACCTACGAGCAGTACTTC
CASSYSLWEAETYEQYF
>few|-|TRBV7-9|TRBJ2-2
TGTGCCAGCAGCCCTCAGGACACCGGGGAGCTGTTTTTT
CASSPQDTGELFF
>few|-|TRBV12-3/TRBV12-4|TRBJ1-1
TGTGCCAGCAGTTTCTCCGGAATCATGAACACTGAAGCTTTCTTT
CASSFSGIMNTEAFF
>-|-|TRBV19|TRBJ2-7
TGTGCCAGTAGAATGGGAGTCTCCTACGAGCAGTACTTC
CASRMGVSYEQYF
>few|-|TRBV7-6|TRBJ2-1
TGTGCCAGCAGCTACGCTGTCGCACCAGACCCCTACAATGAGCAGTTCTTC
CASSYAVAPDPYNEQFF
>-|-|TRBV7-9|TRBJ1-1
TGTGCCAGCAGCTTTCCCAAGAACACTGAAGCTTTCTTT
CASSFPKNTEAFF
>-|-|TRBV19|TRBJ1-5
TGTGCCAGTAGTATGGCGGCCACCCTAGATCAGCCCCAGCATTTT
CASSMAATLDQPQHF
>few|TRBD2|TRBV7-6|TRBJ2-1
TGTGCCAGCAGCTTATACGGGACTAGCGGAGGCCAATACTACAATGAGCAGTTCTTC
CASSLYGTSGGQYYNEQFF
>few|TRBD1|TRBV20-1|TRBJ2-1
TGCAGTGCTAGATCCCAGGGGGTCAAGAGAACACGCGGTGAGCAGTTCTTC
CSARSQGVKRTRGEQFF
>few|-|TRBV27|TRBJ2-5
TGTGCCAGCAGGGGTAATCTTTATTCGCCGAAGACCCAGTACTTC
CASRGNLYSPKTQYF
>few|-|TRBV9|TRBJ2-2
TGTGCCAGCAGCCCACGGACACAGAACACCGGGGAGCTGTTTTTT
CASSPRTQNTGELFF
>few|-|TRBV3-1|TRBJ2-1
TGTGCCAGCAGCCAAGTAATCAATGAGCAGTTCTTC
CASSQVINEQFF
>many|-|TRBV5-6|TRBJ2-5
TGTGCCAGCAGCTTAACGGAGACCCAGTACTTC
CASSLTETQYF
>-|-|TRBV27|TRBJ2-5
TGTGCCAGTCGTACCCTCACCCACCAAGAGACCCAGTACTTC
CASRTLTHQETQYF
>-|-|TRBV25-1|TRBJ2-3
TGTGCCAGCAGTGAAGCAACCAACGCGGGAGATACGCAGTATTTT
CASSEATNAGDTQYF
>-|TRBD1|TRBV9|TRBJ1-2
TGTGCCAGCAGCGTAGCGGGGACAGGCCTCGGCTATGGCTACACCTTC
CASSVAGTGLGYGYTF